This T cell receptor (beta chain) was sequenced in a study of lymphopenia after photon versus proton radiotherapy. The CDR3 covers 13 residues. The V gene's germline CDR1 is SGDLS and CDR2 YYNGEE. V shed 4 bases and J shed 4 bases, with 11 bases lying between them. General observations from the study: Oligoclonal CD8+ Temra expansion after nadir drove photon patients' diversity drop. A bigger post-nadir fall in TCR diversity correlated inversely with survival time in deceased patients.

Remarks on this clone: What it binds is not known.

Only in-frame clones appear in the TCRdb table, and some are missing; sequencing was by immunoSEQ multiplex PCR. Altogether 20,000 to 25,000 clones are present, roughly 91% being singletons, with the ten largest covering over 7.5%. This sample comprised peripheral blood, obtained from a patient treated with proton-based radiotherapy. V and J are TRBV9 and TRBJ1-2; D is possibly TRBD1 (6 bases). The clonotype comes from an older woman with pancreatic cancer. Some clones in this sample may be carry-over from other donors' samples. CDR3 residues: CASSSRDIYGYTF. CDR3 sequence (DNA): TGTGCCAGCAGCTCCCGGGACATCTATGGCTACACCTTC.